This T cell receptor (beta chain) was profiled in a study of OX40 agonist ivuxolimab in advanced cancers. Some background on the complete study: The costimulatory receptor OX40 (CD134) was targeted by ivuxolimab, a fully human IgG2 agonistic monoclonal antibody. Partial responses occurred in three dose-escalation patients: two with cutaneous melanoma and one with hepatocellular carcinoma. In the dose-escalation cohort, roughly 82% of patients were male, and the mean age was roughly 56 years with a range of roughly 20 to 80. The paper describes the monotherapy dose-escalation part (N = 52 patients) of the phase I trial of ivuxolimab. Patients were allowed to have had prior anti-PD-1, anti-PD-L1 or anti-CTLA-4 therapy, and around 40% of the dose-escalation patients had previously received checkpoint inhibitors. Of the roughly 50 dose-escalation patients, hepatocellular carcinoma was present in around 19, melanoma in around 15, renal cell carcinoma in 9 and head and neck cancer in 9. Peripheral TCRbeta sequencing was intended to test whether TCR sequence diversity was altered and clonal T-cell expansion was caused by ivuxolimab. Intravenous ivuxolimab was administered to patients every 2 weeks at six dose levels: 0.01, 0.1, 0.3, 1.5, 3 and 10 mg/kg. Overall study outcomes, separate from this receptor: Which antigens the clonally expanded peripheral T cells were specific for was not determined. After ivuxolimab, more expanded clones were found on average in CD8+ T cells than in CD4+ T cells. Low levels of normalized T-cell clonal expansion were also seen in some nonresponding patients. At doses of 0.1 to 3.0 mg/kg, clonal expansion of both CD4+ and CD8+ blood T cells was observed from baseline to week 6. In the 0.1-3.0 mg/kg groups, partial responders had among the lowest normalized peripheral clonal expansion, particularly in CD8+ T cells.

From its cysteine to its phenylalanine, the CDR3 spans 15 amino acids. Kept here is only the CDR3 DNA, which spans 45 bases and is read in frame from base 1. The germline V and J ends show losses of 3 bases and 4 bases respectively, and no gene match explains 5 bases of the junction. The CDR1 and CDR2 encoded by the germline V gene are SGDLS and YYNGEE. Worth noting for this clone: Its antigen remains unidentified. Base qualities are missing; no much larger clone stands one base away.

Genomic DNA was extracted from sorted cells for sequencing of the TCRbeta CDR3 region. The immunoSEQ Assay was used for sequencing of TCRbeta CDR3 regions. Imported from immuneACCESS, the table was reduced by TCRdb to in-frame sequences with V and J called. These copies leave out some clones; in studies compared against another copy, an unresolved V gene accounts for under half, and the cause of the remainder is not known. The sample table lists 75,000 to 95,000 clones, approximately 90% of them with a count of one. 6% to 7.5% of the sample belongs to the ten largest clones. The trial excluded patients who had a history of autoimmune disease or were on systemic immunosuppression. In every dose cohort, peripheral blood was drawn for TCR sequencing at baseline, cycle 4 day 1, and cycle 7 day 1. The samples were drawn from a first-in-human, open-label, multicenter phase I dose-escalation trial of ivuxolimab. Adults with locally advanced or metastatic melanoma, renal cell, hepatocellular, or head and neck squamous cell carcinoma were enrolled in the trial. Before TCR sequencing, CD4+ T cells and CD8+ T cells were sorted from peripheral blood as separate populations.

The source of this sequence is an adult with an advanced solid tumor such as melanoma, head and neck, liver or kidney cancer. Sample: CD4+ or CD8+ T cells sorted from blood, taken in a trial of the OX40 agonist ivuxolimab. The sequence links TRBV9 to TRBJ2-1, and 9 junction bases match TRBD2. The CDR3 region: CASSGWLAGYNEQFF. The DNA sequence is as follows: TGTGCCAGCAGCGGGTGGCTAGCGGGGTACAATGAGCAGTTCTTC.